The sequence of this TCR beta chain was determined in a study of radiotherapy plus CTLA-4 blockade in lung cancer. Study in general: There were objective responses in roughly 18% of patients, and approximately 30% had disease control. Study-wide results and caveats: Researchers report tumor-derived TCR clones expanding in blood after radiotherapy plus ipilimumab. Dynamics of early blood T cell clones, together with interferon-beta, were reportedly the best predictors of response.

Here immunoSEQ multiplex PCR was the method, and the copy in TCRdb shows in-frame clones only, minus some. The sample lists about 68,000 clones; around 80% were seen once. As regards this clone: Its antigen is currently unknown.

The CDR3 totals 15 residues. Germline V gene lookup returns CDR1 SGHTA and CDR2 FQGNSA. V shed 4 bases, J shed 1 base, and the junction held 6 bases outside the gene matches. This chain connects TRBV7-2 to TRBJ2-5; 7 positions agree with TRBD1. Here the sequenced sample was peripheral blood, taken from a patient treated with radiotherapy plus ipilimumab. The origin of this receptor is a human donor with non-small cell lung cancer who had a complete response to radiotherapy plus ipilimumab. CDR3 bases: TGTGCCAGCAGCTATCAGACAGGGCCCCAAGAGACCCAGTACTTC. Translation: CASSYQTGPQETQYF.